The rows below give T cell receptor beta chains drawn from one sample of a study of blood T cell repertoires in COVID-19. Only in-frame clones appear in the TCRdb table, and some are missing; sequencing was by immunoSEQ multiplex PCR. The sample records roughly 260,000 clones, roughly 90% being singletons. Sequenced sample: peripheral blood. The receptors derive from a woman in her twenties or thirties with COVID-19, enrolled during active disease. Both conserved end residues are part of each CDR3. Fields, in order: clone size, V gene, J gene, D gene, CDR3 DNA, CDR3 protein. D genes are given only for firm matches. Expanded clones are given a class, and other clones once, few, many or no size at all.

>.|TRBV6-1|TRBJ1-2|TRBD1
TGTGCCAGCAGTTTCGACTCAGGGGGCCCCACCTTC
CASSFDSGGPTF
>.|TRBV7-2|TRBJ2-2|TRBD2
TGTGCCAGCAGCCCCTCTAGCGGGAGGCGCACCGGGGAGCTGTTTTTT
CASSPSSGRRTGELFF
>.|TRBV15|TRBJ1-4|.
TGTGCCACCAGCGATGTCGGTGGCGCGAGCGGTGAAAAACTGTTTTTT
CATSDVGGASGEKLFF
>.|TRBV5-5|TRBJ2-7|TRBD1
TGTGCCAGCAGCTTCTCCGGGACAGAGACCTACGAGCAGTACTTC
CASSFSGTETYEQYF
>.|TRBV11-2|TRBJ2-5|TRBD2
TGTGCCAGCAGCCTCGCGGGAGGGCCGAGAGAGACCCAGTACTTC
CASSLAGGPRETQYF
>once|TRBV30|TRBJ2-7|.
TGTGCCTGGAGCCCGGGACACTCCTACGAGCAGTACTTC
CAWSPGHSYEQYF
>.|TRBV7-9|TRBJ2-3|.
TGTGCCAGCAGCTCCCTTGCGCCAGATACGCAGTATTTT
CASSSLAPDTQYF
>.|TRBV7-9|TRBJ2-1|TRBD2
TGTGCCAGCAGCCCTCCCGGGACTAGCCACAATGAGCAGTTCTTC
CASSPPGTSHNEQFF
>few|TRBV30|TRBJ1-2|.
TGTGCCTGGAGTGTAGGGGCAGGCCAGCCTGGCTACACCTTC
CAWSVGAGQPGYTF
>.|TRBV14|TRBJ1-1|.
TGTGCCAGCAGCCAAGCCCGGAGAACTGAAGCTTTCTTT
CASSQARRTEAFF
>.|TRBV27|TRBJ1-6|.
TGTGCCAGCAGTTTAGGGGCCCGATCACCCCTCCACTTT
CASSLGARSPLHF
>.|TRBV10-2|TRBJ1-2|.
TGCGCCAGCAGTATCCAGGGGCATGGCTACACCTTC
CASSIQGHGYTF
>.|TRBV24-1|TRBJ1-5|.
TGTGCCACCAGTGATACAGGGTTTTACCAGCCCCAGCATTTT
CATSDTGFYQPQHF
>.|TRBV5-1|TRBJ2-3|TRBD2
TGCGCCAGCAGCTCCGGGACTAGTGGAGCAGATACGCAGTATTTT
CASSSGTSGADTQYF
>.|TRBV5-1|TRBJ2-5|TRBD2
TGCGCCAGCAGCTTAGGGACTAGCTCTTCGTACCAAGAGACCCAGTACTTC
CASSLGTSSSYQETQYF
>.|TRBV18|TRBJ1-1|.
TGTGCCAGCTCACTTAATGACGGGATAACTGAAGCTTTCTTT
CASSLNDGITEAFF
>.|TRBV11-2|TRBJ2-3|.
TGTGCCAGCAGCTTAAACGACAGGACCACAGATACGCAGTATTTT
CASSLNDRTTDTQYF
>.|TRBV4-1|TRBJ1-5|TRBD1
TGCGCCAGCAGCCAGCCGGGACAGGGGGCAATTTGTAGCAATCAGCCCCAGCATTTT
CASSQPGQGAICSNQPQHF
>.|TRBV9|TRBJ2-1|TRBD2
TGTGCCAGCAGCAAGCTAGCGGGAGCGGGGAATGAGCAGTTCTTC
CASSKLAGAGNEQFF
>.|TRBV5-1|TRBJ2-7|.
TGCGCCAGCAGCTTGGGGGACACACCCTACGAGCAGTACTTC
CASSLGDTPYEQYF